This T cell receptor (beta chain) came from a study of human T cells and chemical hapten exposure. Whole-study context: How much TCR each sample yielded varied, mostly because pooled library volumes differed slightly.

What the library attached to individual cDNA molecules were unique molecular identifiers. Each CDR3 protein gets one entry after TCRdb re-called the 5' RACE reads with MiXCR. The sample shows roughly 81,000 distinct CDR3 sequences, approximately 8% of them seen only once. Study conclusions and caveats: High-frequency TCRs, those above 1 in 1000, stayed the same after DPC sensitization.

In regard to this clonotype: Its antigen is still unknown.

Total RNA was isolated from whole blood that had not been fractionated. J was trimmed by 4 bases and V by 3 bases; bases with no gene match: 4. CDR3 length: 15 amino acids. Per the germline V gene, CDR1 is KGHSH and CDR2 is LQKENI. The chain combines TRBV18 with TRBJ1-5, with 9 nucleotides matching TRBD1. This receptor was identified in a male donor in good health. For the CDR3, the DNA is TGTGCCAGCTCACCCCCGGGACAGGGAAATCAGCCCCAGCATTTT. Translation gives CASSPPGQGNQPQHF.